The sequence of this T cell receptor beta chain was determined in a study of blood T cell repertoires in COVID-19. Study at large: COVID-19 samples from acute and convalescent phases originated in the United States, Italy and Spain.

This clone showed up just a few times. Repertoires were generated with immunoSEQ multiplex PCR, while TCRdb's copy carries only in-frame clones and drops some. The sample comprises approximately 170,000 clones, about 86% of which are singletons, and approximately 10% rests with the top ten. Sequencing was done on a sample of peripheral blood. This TCR was sampled from a woman in her fifties or sixties with COVID-19, enrolled during active disease.

CDR3 protein: CASSSGQGAYEQFF. CDR3 sequence (DNA): TGTGCCAGCAGCTCGGGACAGGGGGCATATGAGCAGTTCTTC. The rearrangement joins TRBV11-3 to TRBJ2-1; 12 bases are a match to TRBD1. The CDR3 runs 14 residues. Per germline, CDR1 SGHNT and CDR2 YENEEA. J was trimmed by 8 bases and V by 4 bases; bases with no gene match: 3.